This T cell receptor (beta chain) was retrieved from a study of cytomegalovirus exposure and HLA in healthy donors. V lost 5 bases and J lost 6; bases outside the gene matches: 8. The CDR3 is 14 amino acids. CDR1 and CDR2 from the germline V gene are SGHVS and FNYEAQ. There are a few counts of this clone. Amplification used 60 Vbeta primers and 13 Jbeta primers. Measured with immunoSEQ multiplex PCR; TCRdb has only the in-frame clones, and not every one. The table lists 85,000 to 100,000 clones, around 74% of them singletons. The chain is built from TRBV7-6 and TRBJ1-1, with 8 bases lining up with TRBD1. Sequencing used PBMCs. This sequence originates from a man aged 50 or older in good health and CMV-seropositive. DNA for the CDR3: TGTGCCAGCAGCCCGCCGACAGGGGCCCCTGAAGCTTTCTTT. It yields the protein CASSPPTGAPEAFF.